Shown below are 8 T cell receptor beta chains from a single sample sequenced in a study of cytomegalovirus exposure and HLA in healthy donors. Primers included in the PCR were 60 Vbeta and 13 Jbeta primers. Measured with immunoSEQ multiplex PCR; TCRdb has only the in-frame clones, and not every one. The sample lists about 98,000 clones, around three quarters seen once, with 16% in the top ten. The material sequenced was PBMCs. These receptor sequences come from a man aged 55 to 70 in good health and CMV-seropositive.

The genes are TRBV5-1 and TRBJ1-2, with 8 bases lining up with TRBD1. V trimming: 4 bases; J trimming: 6 bases; junction bases outside the gene matches: 8. From germline, CDR1 is SGHRS and CDR2 YFSETQ. This CDR3 has 14 residues. DNA of the CDR3: TGCGCCAGCAGCCAATCGACAGGGGAGGATGGCTACACCTTC. Its translation: CASSQSTGEDGYTF.

The chain employs TRBV19 and TRBJ2-3, with no clear D. The germline V and J ends were trimmed by 1 base and 2 bases, with 4 bases remaining between them. The germline gives CDR1 LNHDA, CDR2 SQIVND (reference sequence). The CDR3 loop spans 13 amino acids. The chain's CDR3 is CASSIVNTDTQYF. As DNA, the CDR3 is TGTGCCAGTAGTATAGTTAACACAGATACGCAGTATTTT.

The CDR3 loop reads CASTLLSPTGELFF. The CDR3 DNA sequence: TGCGCCAGCACCCTCCTCTCCCCCACCGGGGAGCTGTTTTTT. This sequence joins TRBV10-2 and TRBJ2-2, with no clear D. Looked up from germline, CDR1 is WSHSY and CDR2 is SAAADI. CDR3 length: 14 residues. Trimming removed 7 bases at V and 4 bases at J, with 13 bases between.

The chain has TRBV5-6 and TRBJ2-3, with no clear D. The V gene's germline CDR1 is SGHDT and CDR2 YYEEEE. V was clipped by 4 bases and J by 0 bases, with 6 bases between them. The CDR3 spans 13 residues. As DNA, the CDR3 is TGTGCCAGCAGCAAAATAAGCACAGATACGCAGTATTTT. Residues: CASSKISTDTQYF.

The rearrangement joins TRBV6-5 to TRBJ2-3; possibly TRBD1 for D (5 bases). The CDR3 sequence is 14 residues long. Per germline, CDR1 MNHEY and CDR2 SVGAGI. Trimming took 7 bases from V and 1 from J, leaving 12 bases between them. CDR3 sequence (DNA): TGTGCCAGCAAAAGGGGATACGGCACAGATACGCAGTATTTT. It codes for CASKRGYGTDTQYF.

The chain carries TRBV7-9 and TRBJ2-2, with D tentatively TRBD1 (6 bases). The CDR3 runs to 14 residues. Germline CDR1 SEHNR, CDR2 FQNEAQ (reference sequence). Trimming took 1 base from V and 3 from J, leaving 6 bases between them. In DNA, the CDR3 is TGTGCCAGCAGCTTAGACAGGGACACCGGGGAGCTGTTTTTT. Translating it yields CASSLDRDTGELFF.

The gene calls are TRBV27 and TRBJ1-5; 7 nucleotides align to TRBD1. V shed 6 bases and J 0 bases; nucleotides not matched to a gene: 5. Germline V CDR1 and CDR2: MNHEY, SMNVEV (reference sequence). This CDR3 region has 15 residues. CDR3 bases: TGTGCCAGCAGCCGACAGGGACTTAGCAATCAGCCCCAGCATTTT. Encoded protein: CASSRQGLSNQPQHF.

In this sample, this clone turned up a few times. The rearrangement links TRBV30 to TRBJ1-1; perhaps TRBD1 as D (5 bases). The CDR3 sequence is 12 residues long. Deletions cut 4 bases from V and 1 base from J, with 7 bases between. From germline, CDR1 is GTSNPN and CDR2 SVGIG (reference sequence). The chain's CDR3 is CAWTGQNTEAFF. The CDR3 DNA reads TGTGCCTGGACTGGACAGAACACTGAAGCTTTCTTT. The whole variable domain, remainder taken from reference TRBV30 and TRBJ1-1, is SQTIHQWPATLVQPVGSPLSLECTVEGTSNPNLYWYRQAAGRGLQLLFYSVGIGQISSEVPQNLSASRPQDRQFILSSKKLLLSDSGFYLCAWTGQNTEAFFGQGTRLTVV.